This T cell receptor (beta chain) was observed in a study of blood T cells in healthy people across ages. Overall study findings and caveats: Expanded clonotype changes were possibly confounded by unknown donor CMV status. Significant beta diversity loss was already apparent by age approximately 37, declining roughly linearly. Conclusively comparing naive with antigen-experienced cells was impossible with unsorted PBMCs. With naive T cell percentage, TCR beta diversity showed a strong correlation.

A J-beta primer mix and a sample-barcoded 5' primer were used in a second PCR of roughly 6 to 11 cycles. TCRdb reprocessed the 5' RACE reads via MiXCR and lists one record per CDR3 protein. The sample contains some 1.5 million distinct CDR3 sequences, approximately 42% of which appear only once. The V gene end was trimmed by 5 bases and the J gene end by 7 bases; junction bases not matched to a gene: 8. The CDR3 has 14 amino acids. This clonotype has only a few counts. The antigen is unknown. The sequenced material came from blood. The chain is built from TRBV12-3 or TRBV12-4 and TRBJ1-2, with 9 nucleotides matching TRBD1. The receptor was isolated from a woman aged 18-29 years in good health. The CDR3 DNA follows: TGTGCCAGCAGTCCCCGACAGGGGGTCGGTGGCTACACCTTC. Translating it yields CASSPRQGVGGYTF.